The subject of this entry is one TCR beta chain. Profiling relied on immunoSEQ multiplex PCR, and the TCRdb table lists in-frame clones only, not all of them. The data hold about 320,000 clones, with around nine tenths observed a single time. CDR3 length: 15 amino acids. V dropped 6 bases and J dropped 8 bases, with 17 bases sitting between them. Per the germline V gene, CDR1 is SGHAT and CDR2 is FQNNGV. This specimen belongs to a study of blood T cell repertoires in COVID-19. The V call is TRBV11-2, the J call TRBJ1-6; perhaps TRBD1 as D (6 bases). The clonotype was recovered from a woman in her 30s who had been exposed to COVID-19. Sequencing used PBMCs or T cells enriched from blood (not recorded which). The CDR3, as DNA: TGTGCCAGCAGGTCAGGGGTTTTTCGTTATTCACCCCTCCACTTT. It codes for CASRSGVFRYSPLHF.